This T cell receptor (beta chain) was sequenced during a study of cytomegalovirus exposure and HLA in healthy donors. Notes on this clone: The target antigen is unknown.

Trimming shortened V by 5 bases and J by 0 bases, and 11 bases separated the two germline ends. Germline lookup yields CDR1 LNHDA and CDR2 SQIVND (reference sequence). The CDR3 runs to 14 residues. The PCR had 60 Vbeta and 13 Jbeta primers. Here immunoSEQ multiplex PCR was the method, and the copy in TCRdb shows in-frame clones only, minus some. The profile shows tens of thousands of clones, under 80% of them singletons. Study conclusions and caveats: For most subjects, TCR beta sequences were reported to predict HLA-A and HLA-B alleles with accuracy. Most of the TCR beta V segments (in an earlier analysis) were productive either about 87% or about 30% of the time.

The chain carries TRBV19 and TRBJ2-7, with a possible D match to TRBD1 (5 bases). This receptor was obtained from a male donor in good health and CMV-seropositive. Material: PBMCs. CDR3 residues: CASSRTRGSYEQYF. As DNA, the CDR3 is TGTGCCAGTAGTCGGACAAGGGGCTCCTACGAGCAGTACTTC.